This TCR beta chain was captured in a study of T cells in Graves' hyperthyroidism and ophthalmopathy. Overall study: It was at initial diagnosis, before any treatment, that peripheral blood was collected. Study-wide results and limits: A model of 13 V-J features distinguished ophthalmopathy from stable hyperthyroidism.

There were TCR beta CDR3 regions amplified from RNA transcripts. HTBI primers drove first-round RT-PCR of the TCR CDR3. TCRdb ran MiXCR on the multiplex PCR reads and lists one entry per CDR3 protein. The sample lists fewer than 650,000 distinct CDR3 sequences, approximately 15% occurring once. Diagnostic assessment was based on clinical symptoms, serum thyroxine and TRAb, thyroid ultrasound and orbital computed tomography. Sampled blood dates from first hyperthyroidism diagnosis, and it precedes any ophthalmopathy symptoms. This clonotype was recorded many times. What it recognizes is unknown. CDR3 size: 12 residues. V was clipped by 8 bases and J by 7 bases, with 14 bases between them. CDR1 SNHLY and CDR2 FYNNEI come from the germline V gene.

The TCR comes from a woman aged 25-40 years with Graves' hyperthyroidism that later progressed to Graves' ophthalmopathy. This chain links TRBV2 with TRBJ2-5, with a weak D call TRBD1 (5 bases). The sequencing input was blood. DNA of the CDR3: TGTGCCAGCGGGGCGGACCTGGGGACCCAGTACTTC. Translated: CASGADLGTQYF. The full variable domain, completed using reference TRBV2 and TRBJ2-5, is EPEVTQTPSHQVTQMGQEVILRCVPISNHLYFYWYRQILGQKVEFLVSFYNNEISEKSEIFDDQFSVERPDGSNFTLKIRSTKLEDSAMYFCASGADLGTQYFGPGTRLLVL.